This TCR beta chain was captured by sequencing in a study of CD8 T cells in Susac syndrome (dated by TCRdb to about 2019). Regarding the study in general: The study used repertoire sequencing to test whether antigen drove CD8+ T cell activation and differentiation in Susac syndrome. The clonality of the CD8+ T cell repertoire was compared across around twelve healthy donors, some 14 Susac syndrome patients and under 18 multiple sclerosis patients.

A remark on this clonotype: The antigen it binds to is not known. No much larger clone exists at a distance of one base, and base qualities are not known.

RNA was extracted using the RNeasy kit, and about 0.5 to 1 ug of the RNA was reverse transcribed with random hexamers. TCR beta CDR3 regions were amplified with the immunoSEQ multiplex PCR assay covering 54 Vbeta and 13 Jbeta segments. PCR amplification bias was corrected by using a synthetic template baseline for primer optimization and computational correction. In the original analysis: Reads were annotated to V, D and J genes per IMGT and analyzed with immunoSEQ Analyzer, keeping only productive sequences. To calculate clonality, Shannon entropy was normalized by log2 of the number of productive unique sequences and then subtracted from one. For each patient and control, public and private clones were evaluated among the 100 most prevalent clones. Susac-specific clones were defined as absent from healthy and MS cohorts, some 1,000 published viral clones and other ImmuneACCESS disease sequences. TCRdb took the public reads, trimmed them with fastp at Q25, ran MiXCR for clone calling and kept in-frame beta chains. Every distinct CDR3 protein forms one entry, paired with its most common genes and DNA. V and J calls and clone size were set by TCRdb, not the authors. The sample profile shows hundreds of thousands of distinct CDR3 sequences; 80% to 90% of them were found once. The ten top clones hold around 0.11% of the sample.

Results the study describes overall, beyond this receptor: The number of individuals in the TCR sequencing and HLA analysis was recognized as being relatively small.

Measured from the cysteine to the phenylalanine, the CDR3 is 13 residues long. The CDR3 DNA has 39 bases and is translated from base 1. A distance of 7 bases separates the germline ends of V and J, which lose 2 bases and 1 base respectively. Sequences DFQATT (CDR1) and SNEGSKA (CDR2) are obtained from the germline V gene (reference sequence). High-throughput TCR beta sequencing profiled peripheral blood CD8+ and CD4+ T cells from healthy donors, Susac syndrome patients and multiple sclerosis patients. The multiple sclerosis controls were treatment-naive patients who had stable or active relapsing-remitting disease and met the revised McDonald criteria. Bulk CD8+ and CD4+ T cells were purified magnetically by negative isolation, whereas CD8+ TEMRA cells were enriched by FACS. Blood was collected in EDTA tubes and processed within 24 hours, with PBMCs isolated through density gradient centrifugation. PBMCs intended for TCR sequencing were cryopreserved in liquid nitrogen and were subsequently thawed in a 37 degrees C water bath. The sorted or isolated CD4+, CD8+ and CD8+ TEMRA cells reached a purity of at least 90%.

Input material: CD8+ T cells from PBMCs. Recombination linked TRBV20-1 to TRBJ2-3, with the D gene too uncertain to name. The receptor's source is a human donor with multiple sclerosis. In nucleotide form, the sequence is TGCAGTGCTAGAAGTCTGGGCACAGATACGCAGTATTTT. Protein translation: CSARSLGTDTQYF.